This T cell receptor (beta chain) was profiled in a study of T cells in Graves' hyperthyroidism and ophthalmopathy. Many counts were recorded for this clonotype. The TCR beta CDR3 regions underwent amplification using RNA transcripts as the source. Researchers ran a first-round RT-PCR on the TCR CDR3 using the HTBI primer set. One entry per CDR3 protein results from TCRdb running MiXCR on the multiplex PCR reads. The table records around 250,000 distinct CDR3 sequences, 16% of them present only once. The CDR3 has 13 amino acids. V lost 10 bases and J lost 8, with 20 bases in between. The germline V gene has CDR1 MNHNS and CDR2 SASEGT.

This receptor was taken from a woman between 18 and 29 years old with Graves' ophthalmopathy. V is TRBV6-1 and J is TRBJ1-2; the D gene is possibly TRBD1 (5 bases). The source material was blood. CDR3: CATRGTDSSGYTF. CDR3 coding DNA: TGTGCCACCCGAGGGACGGATTCCTCGGGCTACACCTTC.